The clone carrying this T cell receptor beta chain was seen just once. The CDR3 has 13 residues. Germline CDR1 reads SGHAT; CDR2 reads FQNNGV. The V gene lost 2 bases and the J gene lost 6 bases, with 9 bases spanning the gap. Original data processing: Scientists estimated how many nucleated cells there were by amplifying reference gene primers. Assay used: immunoSEQ multiplex PCR; TCRdb lists only in-frame clones, some missing. Clone size and V and J calls were adopted from that table, with D and trimming inferred from the DNA. This repertoire shows 250,000 to 350,000 clones, around 90% found once; its top ten account for 6.5% to 8%. The sample originates from a study of blood T cell repertoires in COVID-19. Study details: Specimens from acute and convalescent COVID-19 originated in the United States, Italy and Spain.

Input material: peripheral blood. The clonotype was recovered from a woman under 40 with COVID-19, enrolled during active disease. The chain recombines TRBV11-2 with TRBJ2-3; D is ambiguous. CDR3 residues: CASSLQVADTQYF. The DNA of the CDR3 is TGTGCCAGCAGCTTACAGGTGGCGGATACGCAGTATTTT.